One TCR beta chain is described in this entry. The sample originates from a study of T-cell reconstitution after alpha-beta-depleted transplantation in children. Germline CDR1 reads MGHRA; CDR2 reads YSYEKL. Between the trimmed V and J ends, which lost 5 bases and 7 bases, there was a span of 21 bases. The CDR3 has 17 residues. A TCRbeta library incorporating unique molecular identifiers was prepared. Each CDR3 protein is one row after TCRdb ran MiXCR on the PCR reads. The data hold about 610,000 distinct CDR3 sequences, with over 25% observed a single time. The gene calls are TRBV4-1 and TRBJ1-6, with D unclear. The sample in question was PBMCs, obtained before TCRalphabeta/CD19-depleted stem cell transplant. The sequence was obtained from a boy under two years old with Wiskott-Aldrich syndrome, due to receive a stem cell transplant. The DNA of the CDR3 is TGCGCCAGCAGCAACCTCAAACTGATGGTCGGGAATTCACCCCTCCACTTT. It codes for CASSNLKLMVGNSPLHF.